The 19 T cell receptor beta chains below come from one sample, sequenced in a study of T cells after yellow fever vaccination. TCRdb processed the 5' RACE reads anew with MiXCR; each CDR3 protein has one entry. Of about 74,000 distinct CDR3 sequences in the sample, 7.1% were seen once. The sequencing here drew on CD8+ T cells sorted from PBMCs, taken around 5 days after the first yellow fever vaccination. These receptors all stem from a man younger than 35 who received the YFV17D yellow fever vaccine.

This clonotype showed up many times. The genes are TRBV29-1 and TRBJ2-1; tentative D call: TRBD1 (6 bases). The V and J ends lost 1 base and 8 bases respectively, with 9 bases between them. Germline values: CDR1 SQVTM, CDR2 ANQGSEA. This CDR3 has 12 amino acids. The CDR3 DNA reads TGCAGCGTTGAAGCCAGGGGAGATGAGCAGTTCTTC. Translating gives CSVEARGDEQFF.

This clonotype was found many times. The V call is TRBV3-1, the J call TRBJ2-3; a weak D match, TRBD2 (6 bases). Trimming removed 6 bases at V and 3 bases at J, with 13 bases between. This CDR3 contains 14 residues. Germline CDR1 reads LGHDT; CDR2 reads YNNKEL (reference sequence). The CDR3 loop is CASSGGLRTDTQYF. As DNA, the CDR3 is TGTGCCAGCAGTGGGGGGTTGAGAACAGATACGCAGTATTTT.

CDR3 loop: CASSLELAVTDTQYF. Written as DNA, the CDR3 is TGTGCCAGCAGCTTAGAGCTAGCGGTCACAGATACGCAGTATTTT. The gene calls are TRBV7-2 and TRBJ2-3, with TRBD2 matching 7 bases. Trimming took 1 base from V and 2 from J; bases not matched to a gene: 3. The CDR3 totals 15 residues. Germline CDR1 reads SGHTA; CDR2 reads FQGNSA.

This clonotype has at least ten counts. The chain has TRBV12-3 or TRBV12-4 and TRBJ1-5; TRBD1 matches at 9 bases. Trimming took 5 bases from V and 6 from J; bases not matched to a gene: 5. This CDR3 has 14 residues. The CDR3 sequence is CASSPGQGGQPQHF. The CDR3 DNA sequence: TGTGCCAGCAGTCCGGGACAGGGAGGTCAGCCCCAGCATTTT.

Only a few counts were recorded for this clonotype. The chain recombines TRBV7-9 with TRBJ2-1; D is perhaps TRBD2 (5 bases). V dropped 3 bases and J dropped 5 bases, with 11 bases sitting between them. This CDR3 contains 14 residues. Germline values: CDR1 SEHNR, CDR2 FQNEAQ (reference sequence). CDR3 loop: CASSFGGENNEQFF. CDR3 nucleotide sequence: TGTGCCAGCAGCTTTGGAGGAGAGAACAATGAGCAGTTCTTC.

The rearrangement links TRBV7-8 to TRBJ2-1; possibly TRBD1 or TRBD2 for D (5 bases each). Trimming left V 5 bases short and J 5 bases short, with 16 bases between. This CDR3 comprises 15 residues. Germline CDR1 and CDR2: SGHVS and FQNEAQ. CDR3 sequence reads: CASSIGDATDNEQFF. In DNA form, the CDR3 reads TGTGCCAGCAGCATAGGGGACGCCACGGACAATGAGCAGTTCTTC. Using reference TRBV7-8 and TRBJ2-1 for the parts outside the CDR3, the full variable domain is GAGVSQSPRYKVAKRGQDVALRCDPISGHVSLFWYQQALGQGPEFLTYFQNEAQLDKSGLPSDRFFAERPEGSVSTLKIQRTQQEDSAVYLCASSIGDATDNEQFFGPGTRLTVL.

The chain combines TRBV24-1 with TRBJ2-1; TRBD2 matches at 11 bases. J gave up 5 bases and V 5 bases, and 4 bases lay outside the gene matches. This CDR3 spans 15 amino acids. Germline V gene data show CDR1 as KGHDR and CDR2 as SFDVKD. The CDR3 region is CATSGRLAGNNEQFF. In nucleotides, the CDR3 is TGTGCCACCAGTGGTCGACTAGCGGGGAACAATGAGCAGTTCTTC.

This clonotype has a handful of counts. The rearrangement links TRBV11-2 to TRBJ2-5, with 7 bases aligning to TRBD1. The CDR3 runs 16 residues. Germline V gene sequence: CDR1 SGHAT, CDR2 FQNNGV. The V and J ends lost 1 base and 1 base, in that order; junction bases with no gene match: 6. The CDR3 protein is CASSLGRTGFQETQYF. CDR3 sequence (DNA): TGTGCCAGCAGCTTAGGAAGGACAGGTTTCCAAGAGACCCAGTACTTC.

This clonotype has more than one count but fewer than ten. The chain recombines TRBV7-9 with TRBJ1-1, with 9 positions matching TRBD1. The V segment lost 4 bases and the J segment 0 bases; nucleotides outside the gene matches: 6. The CDR3 consists of 16 residues. From germline, CDR1 is SEHNR and CDR2 FQNEAQ (reference sequence). CDR3 coding DNA: TGTGCCAGCAGCTCGGGACAGGGAATATTGAACACTGAAGCTTTCTTT. Its protein is CASSSGQGILNTEAFF.

The sample holds many counts of this clonotype. The rearrangement links TRBV5-1 to TRBJ2-7; D ambiguous. Germline CDR1 is SGHRS and CDR2 is YFSETQ. This CDR3 contains 13 residues. V shed 1 base and J shed 3 bases, with 8 bases lying between them. The CDR3 loop is CASSLFRDYEQYF. In DNA form, the CDR3 reads TGCGCCAGCAGCTTGTTCCGAGACTACGAGCAGTACTTC. Full variable domain (outside the CDR3, taken from reference TRBV5-1 and TRBJ2-7): KAGVTQTPRYLIKTRGQQVTLSCSPISGHRSVSWYQQTPGQGLQFLFEYFSETQRNKGNFPGRFSGRQFSNSRSEMNVSTLELGDSALYLCASSLFRDYEQYFGPGTRLTVT.

The chain carries TRBV10-3 and TRBJ2-3; 15 positions match TRBD2. V shed 2 bases and J 2 bases; nucleotides not matched to a gene: 8. Germline values: CDR1 ENHRY, CDR2 SYGVKD. CDR3 length: 19 amino acids. CDR3 nucleotide sequence: TGTGCCATCAGTGAGCCGGGACTAGCGGGGGGCTCTACCACAGATACGCAGTATTTT. The encoded protein is CAISEPGLAGGSTTDTQYF.

This clonotype appeared many times. The rearrangement joins TRBV15 to TRBJ2-1, with 10 bases lining up with TRBD1. The CDR3 loop spans 14 amino acids. The germline V gene has CDR1 LNHNV and CDR2 YYDKDF (reference sequence). J was trimmed by 8 bases and V by 7 bases; bases with no gene match: 8. The CDR3 DNA follows: TGTGCCACCACCCGACAGGGGGCTCAGGATGAGCAGTTCTTC. Its translation: CATTRQGAQDEQFF.

This clonotype came up many times. The rearrangement links TRBV7-6 to TRBJ1-6; a weak D match, TRBD1 (5 bases). This CDR3 has 18 amino acids. V lost 2 bases to trimming and J lost 0 bases, with 14 bases between them. Looked up from germline, CDR1 is SGHVS and CDR2 is FNYEAQ. The CDR3 DNA follows: TGTGCCAGCAGCTTATCCCAGGGTACGAGCTCCTATAATTCACCCCTCCACTTT. Translating it yields CASSLSQGTSSYNSPLHF.

Only a few counts were recorded for this clonotype. The rearrangement joins TRBV28 to TRBJ2-7; 12 bases agree with TRBD1. This CDR3 contains 16 residues. The germline CDR1 and CDR2 sequences are MDHEN and SYDVKM. J gave up 7 bases and V 5 bases, and 12 bases lay outside the gene matches. The CDR3 DNA sequence: TGTGCCAGCAGTCCACGGCCGGGACAGGGGGCCGAGGAGCAGTACGTC. Encoded protein: CASSPRPGQGAEEQYV.

The rearrangement joins TRBV7-9 to TRBJ1-2; 9 nucleotides match TRBD1. This CDR3 is 16 amino acids long. The germline V gene encodes CDR1 SEHNR and CDR2 FQNEAQ (reference sequence). V was pared by 5 bases and J by 2 bases, with 9 bases of the junction left unmatched. CDR3 coding DNA: TGTGCCAGCAGCATGAGGGACAGGGAATCCAACTATGGCTACACCTTC. Protein: CASSMRDRESNYGYTF.

Only a few counts were recorded for this clonotype. The V and J genes are TRBV12-3 or TRBV12-4 and TRBJ2-5; 9 bases align to TRBD2. The CDR3 extends over 14 amino acids. The junction had 5 bases not matched to a gene; V was cut back by 3 bases and J by 6 bases. The CDR3 reads CASSLRGGEQTQYF. The CDR3 DNA sequence: TGTGCCAGCAGTTTGCGGGGGGGCGAACAGACCCAGTACTTC.

With respect to this clonotype: This may be a read error, as it is one base from a much larger clone. The chain carries TRBV12-3 or TRBV12-4 and TRBJ2-3; perhaps D is TRBD1 or TRBD2 (7 bases each). V was shortened by 5 bases and J by 2 bases, with 14 bases between the two germline ends. This CDR3 spans 15 amino acids. CDR3 sequence: CASSPGEGATDTQYF. The DNA of the CDR3 is TGTGCCAGCAGTCCCGGGGAGGGGGCCACAGATACGCAGTATTTT.

Notes on this clonotype: A much larger clone is a single base away; this may be a read error. The J gene is TRBJ2-7, the V gene TRBV4-3, with 7 bases lining up with TRBD2. The CDR3 runs 15 residues. The germline CDR1 and CDR2 sequences are LGHNA and YSLEER. The CDR3 DNA reads TGCGCCAGCAGCCAAGACAGCGGGACGTCCTACGGGCAGTACTTC. Its protein is CASSQDSGTSYGQYF.

This clonotype was observed at least ten times. The rearrangement links TRBV7-9 to TRBJ1-2; D not resolved. CDR1 and CDR2 (germline): SEHNR, FQNEAQ (reference sequence). The CDR3 totals 15 residues. V was shortened by 1 base and J by 2 bases, with 11 bases between the two germline ends. The CDR3 loop is CASSLDALRNYGYTF. The CDR3 DNA follows: TGTGCCAGCAGCTTAGATGCCCTACGGAACTATGGCTACACCTTC.